The clone carrying this T cell receptor beta chain was counted a single time. These data come from a study of blood T cell repertoires in COVID-19. Study-wide background: Sites in the United States, Italy and Spain provided acute and convalescent COVID-19 samples.

The CDR3 totals 16 residues. Germline V gene lookup returns CDR1 WSHSY and CDR2 SAAADI. With V trimmed by 6 bases and J by 0 bases, 9 bases remained unmatched. Everyone who took part was roughly 18 to 89 years old, and they came from some 23 US areas. Cohort allocation depended upon clinical history that participants reported. Two negative PCRs, clearance, or symptom resolution were required of recovered Cohort 3 donors. The table came from immunoSEQ multiplex PCR; TCRdb's copy has only in-frame clones and leaves some out. This sample has hundreds of thousands of clones, with 80% to 90% found just once.

The sequence was obtained from a young man who had recovered from COVID-19. The sample was PBMCs or T cells enriched from blood (not recorded which). The chain recombines TRBV10-2 with TRBJ1-1; 8 bases align to TRBD1. The CDR3 here is CASSSAQGAMNTEAFF. DNA for the CDR3: TGCGCCAGCAGCTCCGCCCAGGGGGCGATGAACACTGAAGCTTTCTTT.